The present TCR beta chain was sequenced within a study of T cells in Graves' hyperthyroidism and ophthalmopathy. At the level of the study: The authors collected peripheral blood at initial diagnosis, before any treatment.

What was amplified from RNA transcripts were TCR beta CDR3 regions. With the HTBI primer set, the TCR CDR3 went through a first round of RT-PCR. A single record per CDR3 protein comes from TCRdb applying MiXCR to the multiplex PCR reads. Among 250,000 to 400,000 distinct CDR3 sequences, roughly an eighth were seen once, and the ten largest hold around 32%. V lost 6 bases and J 2 bases, leaving 14 bases between the germline ends. The CDR3 has 14 residues. The germline V gene encodes CDR1 SGHVS and CDR2 FQNEAQ. This clonotype was observed at least ten times. The chain combines TRBV7-8 with TRBJ2-7; weak D call: TRBD1 (6 bases). This receptor was obtained from a woman between 35 and 50 years old with Graves' ophthalmopathy. Specimen: blood. The CDR3 DNA reads TGTGCCAGCAGTTCCAGACAGGACCCCTACGAGCAGTACTTC. This gives the protein CASSSRQDPYEQYF.